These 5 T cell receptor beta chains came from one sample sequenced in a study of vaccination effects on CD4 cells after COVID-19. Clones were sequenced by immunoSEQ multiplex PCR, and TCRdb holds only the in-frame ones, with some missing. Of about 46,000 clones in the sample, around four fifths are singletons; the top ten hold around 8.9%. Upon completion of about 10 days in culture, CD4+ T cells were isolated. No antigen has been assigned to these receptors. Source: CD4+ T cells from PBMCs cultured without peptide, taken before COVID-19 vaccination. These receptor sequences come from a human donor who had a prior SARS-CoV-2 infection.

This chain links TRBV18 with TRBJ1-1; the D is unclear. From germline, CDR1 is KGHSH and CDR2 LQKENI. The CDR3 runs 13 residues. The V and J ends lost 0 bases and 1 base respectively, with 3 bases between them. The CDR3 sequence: CASSPPGNTEAFF. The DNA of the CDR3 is TGTGCCAGCTCACCACCTGGGAACACTGAAGCTTTCTTT. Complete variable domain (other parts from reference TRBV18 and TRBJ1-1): NAGVMQNPRHLVRRRGQEARLRCSPMKGHSHVYWYRQLPEEGLKFMVYLQKENIIDESGMPKERFSAEFPKEGPSILRIQQVVRGDSAAYFCASSPPGNTEAFFGQGTRLTVV.

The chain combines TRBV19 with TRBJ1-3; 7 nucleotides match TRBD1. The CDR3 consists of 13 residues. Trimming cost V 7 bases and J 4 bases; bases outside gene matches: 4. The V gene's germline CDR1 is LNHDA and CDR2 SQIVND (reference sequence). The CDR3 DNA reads TGTGCCAGTAATCACAGGGGCGGAAACACCATATATTTT. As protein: CASNHRGGNTIYF.

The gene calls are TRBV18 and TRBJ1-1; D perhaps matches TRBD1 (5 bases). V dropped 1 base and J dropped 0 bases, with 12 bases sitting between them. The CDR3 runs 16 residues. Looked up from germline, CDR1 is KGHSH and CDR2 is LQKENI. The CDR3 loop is CASSPLPGLLNTEAFF. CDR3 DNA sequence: TGTGCCAGCTCACCACTACCGGGACTGCTGAACACTGAAGCTTTCTTT.

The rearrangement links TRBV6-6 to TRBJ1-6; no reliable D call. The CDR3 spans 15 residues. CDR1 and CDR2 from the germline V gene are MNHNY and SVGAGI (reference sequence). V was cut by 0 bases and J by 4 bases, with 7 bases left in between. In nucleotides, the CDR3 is TGTGCCAGCAGTTACTCGACGGAGTATAATTCACCCCTCCACTTT. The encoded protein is CASSYSTEYNSPLHF.

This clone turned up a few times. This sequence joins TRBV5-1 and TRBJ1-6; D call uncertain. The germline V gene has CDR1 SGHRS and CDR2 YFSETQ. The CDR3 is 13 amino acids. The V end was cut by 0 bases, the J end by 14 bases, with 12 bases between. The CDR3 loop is CASSLAPGVTLHF. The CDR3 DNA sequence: TGCGCCAGCAGCTTGGCCCCTGGAGTTACCCTCCACTTT. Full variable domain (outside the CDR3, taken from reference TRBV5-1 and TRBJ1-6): KAGVTQTPRYLIKTRGQQVTLSCSPISGHRSVSWYQQTPGQGLQFLFEYFSETQRNKGNFPGRFSGRQFSNSRSEMNVSTLELGDSALYLCASSLAPGVTLHFGNGTRLTVT.